These 22 T cell receptor beta chains originate from one sample sequenced in a study of early T cells in non-severe SARS-CoV-2 infection. TCRdb used MiXCR to reprocess the 5' RACE reads, holding one entry per CDR3 protein. The table has more than 90,000 distinct CDR3 sequences, around 14% seen once; the top ten hold about 2.3%. Specimen: whole blood. The receptors were gathered from an adult who was a healthcare worker with PCR-confirmed SARS-CoV-2 infection or an uninfected control (not recorded which).

This chain uses TRBV12-3 or TRBV12-4 with TRBJ1-5; a possible D gene is TRBD1 (6 bases). The CDR3 has 14 residues. Trimming removed 3 bases at V and 7 bases at J, with 13 bases between. CDR3 coding DNA: TGTGCCAGCAGTTTCGGGGGGCCTGGGCAGCCCCAGCATTTT. It codes for CASSFGGPGQPQHF.

This sequence joins TRBV20-1 and TRBJ2-3, with 8 bases matching TRBD1. J gave up 0 bases and V 6 bases, and 8 bases lay outside the gene matches. The length of the CDR3 is 15 residues. Germline V CDR1 and CDR2: DFQATT, SNEGSKA (reference sequence). The CDR3 DNA sequence: TGCAGTGCACGCACAGGGGGTGAGAGCACAGATACGCAGTATTTT. Residues: CSARTGGESTDTQYF.

This clonotype appeared a few times. The chain uses TRBV20-1 and TRBJ2-7, with D hard to call. The CDR3 runs 13 residues. Germline CDR1 is DFQATT and CDR2 is SNEGSKA (reference sequence). Trimming shortened V by 4 bases and J by 1 base, and 11 bases separated the two germline ends. The CDR3 here is CSATHGRSYEQYF. Here the CDR3 DNA reads TGCAGTGCTACCCACGGCAGGTCCTACGAGCAGTACTTC.

As for this clonotype: With a much larger clone just one base away, this may be a read error. The J gene is TRBJ2-3, the V gene TRBV18, with D maybe TRBD2 (5 bases). V was pared by 3 bases and J by 4 bases, with 11 bases between. The CDR3 is 14 amino acids. Germline V gene sequence: CDR1 KGHSH, CDR2 LQKENI. The CDR3 here is CASSPETRSDTQYF. The CDR3, as DNA: TGTGCCAGCTCACCGGAAACTAGATCAGATACGCAGTATTTT.

This clonotype was counted a few times. V usage is TRBV5-1 and J usage is TRBJ2-2, with a weak D call TRBD2 (6 bases). The CDR3 totals 16 residues. V lost 3 bases and J 6 bases, leaving 18 bases between the germline ends. Germline values: CDR1 SGHRS, CDR2 YFSETQ. The CDR3 reads CASSWEADHGAGELFF. The CDR3 coding sequence is TGCGCCAGCAGCTGGGAGGCAGACCATGGGGCCGGGGAGCTGTTTTTT. Full variable domain (missing parts from reference TRBV5-1 and TRBJ2-2): KAGVTQTPRYLIKTRGQQVTLSCSPISGHRSVSWYQQTPGQGLQFLFEYFSETQRNKGNFPGRFSGRQFSNSRSEMNVSTLELGDSALYLCASSWEADHGAGELFFGEGSRLTVL.

The CDR3 spells CASSQDTGNTIYF. CDR3 DNA sequence: TGCGCCAGCAGCCAAGACACTGGAAACACCATATATTTT. The chain carries TRBV4-1 and TRBJ1-3; D is undetermined. V was shortened by 0 bases and J by 2 bases, with 2 bases between the two germline ends. The germline V gene has CDR1 MGHRA and CDR2 YSYEKL. CDR3 length equals 13 residues.

The rearrangement uses TRBV5-5 and TRBJ2-4; D not resolved. This CDR3 spans 13 amino acids. V was pared by 0 bases and J by 6 bases, with 7 bases between. Per germline, CDR1 SGHKS and CDR2 YYEKEE (reference sequence). CDR3 in DNA: TGTGCCAGCAGCTTGGACTTACGAAACATTCAGTACTTC. This sequence encodes CASSLDLRNIQYF.

Ten or more counts support this clonotype. The chain uses TRBV5-1 and TRBJ2-7, with a possible D match to TRBD2 (6 bases). V was cut by 3 bases and J by 2 bases, with 15 bases left in between. CDR3 length: 15 residues. Looked up from germline, CDR1 is SGHRS and CDR2 is YFSETQ. The CDR3 reads CASSYGGPGTYEQYF. The CDR3 DNA is TGCGCCAGCAGCTACGGGGGTCCCGGGACCTACGAGCAGTACTTC.

The genes are TRBV29-1 and TRBJ1-2; D may be TRBD1 (6 bases). The germline V gene encodes CDR1 SQVTM and CDR2 ANQGSEA. The CDR3 contains 12 residues. V lost 4 bases and J lost 4, with 10 bases in between. The CDR3 sequence is CSVGTVFYGYTF. As DNA, the CDR3 is TGCAGCGTTGGGACAGTTTTCTATGGCTACACCTTC.

The sample holds many counts of this clonotype. This chain links TRBV27 with TRBJ2-7; D is perhaps TRBD1 (5 bases). Germline V gene data show CDR1 as MNHEY and CDR2 as SMNVEV (reference sequence). Trimming left V 6 bases short and J 2 bases short, with 11 bases between. The CDR3 has 13 amino acids. CDR3 residues: CASRGDSPYEQYF. CDR3 in DNA: TGTGCCAGCAGAGGAGACAGCCCCTACGAGCAGTACTTC.

This clonotype was seen at least ten times. The chain employs TRBV4-1 and TRBJ2-5; 7 nucleotides line up with TRBD2. The ends lost 2 bases at V and 7 bases at J; junction bases unmatched: 7. The CDR3 runs 14 residues. The germline V gene has CDR1 MGHRA and CDR2 YSYEKL. The chain's CDR3 is CASSQLLAIGTQYF. The CDR3 DNA is TGCGCCAGCAGCCAATTACTAGCGATCGGGACCCAGTACTTC.

This clonotype was detected only a few times. The chain uses TRBV12-2 and TRBJ1-1. TRBV12-2 is a known pseudogene. CDR3 length equals 14 residues. CDR3 protein: CASRTSCIFTEAFF. The CDR3 DNA is TGTGCAAGTCGCACCTCCTGCATCTTCACTGAAGCTTTCTTT.

This clonotype was counted between two and nine times. The chain couples TRBV7-2 to TRBJ2-1; 12 nucleotides line up with TRBD2. J lost 8 bases, V lost 1 base, and 6 bases had no gene match. Germline V CDR1 and CDR2: SGHTA, FQGNSA. The length of the CDR3 is 16 residues. The CDR3 is CASSLVASGGADEQFF. The DNA for the CDR3 is TGTGCCAGCAGCTTAGTAGCTAGCGGGGGGGCTGATGAGCAGTTCTTC.

The chain couples TRBV6-2 or TRBV6-3 to TRBJ2-2, with 9 bases fitting TRBD1. V was clipped by 6 bases and J by 5 bases; unmatched bases: 10. The CDR3 runs to 16 residues. Germline lookup yields CDR1 MNHEY and CDR2 SVGEGT. CDR3 residues: CASRTTGTGRTGELFF. The CDR3 nucleotides are TGTGCCAGCAGAACAACCGGGACAGGGAGGACCGGGGAGCTGTTTTTT.

This rearrangement joins TRBV6-2 or TRBV6-3 to TRBJ2-1; D is uncertain. Deletions cut 5 bases from V and 6 bases from J, with 5 bases between. The CDR3 runs to 11 residues. Germline V gives CDR1 MNHEY, CDR2 SVGEGT. In DNA form, the CDR3 reads TGTGCCAGCAGTCACACCAATGAGCAGTTCTTC. This gives the protein CASSHTNEQFF.

The CDR3 DNA sequence: TGTGCCAGCAGCGCCGAGGGGCCTAGGGATGGCTACACCTTC. This sequence encodes CASSAEGPRDGYTF. The chain has TRBV7-9 and TRBJ1-2, with a possible D match to TRBD1 (5 bases). CDR1 and CDR2 (germline): SEHNR, FQNEAQ (reference sequence). The germline V and J ends were trimmed by 5 bases and 6 bases, with 16 bases remaining between them. The CDR3 length is 14 residues. Full variable domain (missing parts from reference TRBV7-9 and TRBJ1-2): DTGVSQNPRHKITKRGQNVTFRCDPISEHNRLYWYRQTLGQGPEFLTYFQNEAQLEKSRLLSDRFSAERPKGSFSTLEIQRTEQGDSAMYLCASSAEGPRDGYTFGSGTRLTVV.

The chain combines TRBV29-1 with TRBJ2-1, with TRBD1 matching 7 bases. CDR1 and CDR2 from the germline V gene are SQVTM and ANQGSEA. V shed 2 bases and J 8 bases; nucleotides not matched to a gene: 6. This CDR3 is built from 13 residues. The chain's CDR3 is CSVEKGALDEQFF. The CDR3 DNA is TGCAGCGTTGAAAAGGGGGCGCTCGATGAGCAGTTCTTC.

In this sample, this clonotype turned up many times. V usage is TRBV20-1 and J usage is TRBJ2-7; TRBD2 aligns across 10 bases. The junction had 4 bases not matched to a gene; V was cut back by 0 bases and J by 2 bases. CDR1 DFQATT and CDR2 SNEGSKA come from the germline V gene (reference sequence). This CDR3 is built from 15 residues. In DNA, the CDR3 is TGCAGTGCTAGAGATAGCGGGGGGCCCCCCTACGAGCAGTACTTC. Its protein product is CSARDSGGPPYEQYF.

This clonotype occurred many times. The chain couples TRBV18 to TRBJ1-2; D remains unclear. CDR3 length: 13 residues. CDR1 and CDR2 from the germline V gene are KGHSH and LQKENI. Trimming shortened V by 0 bases and J by 5 bases, and 7 bases separated the two germline ends. CDR3 region: CASSPPSGYGYTF. DNA for the CDR3: TGTGCCAGCTCACCACCGTCAGGTTATGGCTACACCTTC.

This clonotype was detected many times. Here the CDR3 reads CASRRMNTEAFF. The CDR3 DNA is TGTGCCAGCAGGAGAATGAACACTGAAGCTTTCTTT. The V gene is TRBV12-3 or TRBV12-4, the J gene TRBJ1-1; D unresolved. V was shortened by 6 bases and J by 0 bases, with 5 bases between the two germline ends. CDR3 size: 12 residues.

This clonotype was recorded once. The rearrangement uses TRBV29-1 and TRBJ2-3, with TRBD2 identical over 8 bases. The V gene's germline CDR1 is SQVTM and CDR2 ANQGSEA. The CDR3 covers 13 residues. CDR3 DNA: TGCAGTGTCGGGGGGGCGATAGGAGATACGCAGTATTTT. Amino acids: CSVGGAIGDTQYF.

The chain is built from TRBV7-6 and TRBJ1-2, with D possibly matching TRBD1 (5 bases). Per germline, CDR1 SGHVS and CDR2 FNYEAQ. V lost 2 bases and J 4 bases, leaving 8 bases between the germline ends. The CDR3 loop spans 13 amino acids. The CDR3 DNA reads as TGTGCCAGCAGCTTATGGCAGGGCTATGGCTACACCTTC. Translating gives CASSLWQGYGYTF. Full variable domain (rest looked up from reference TRBV7-6 and TRBJ1-2): GAGVSQSPRYKVTKRGQDVALRCDPISGHVSLYWYRQALGQGPEFLTYFNYEAQQDKSGLPNDRFSAERPEGSISTLTIQRTEQRDSAMYRCASSLWQGYGYTFGSGTRLTVV.